The 29 T cell receptor beta chains below were found in one sample sequenced in a study of CD8+ T cells in alopecia areata. cDNA reverse transcribed from extracted RNA served as the sequencing template. Generated by immunoSEQ multiplex PCR, the TCRdb table keeps only in-frame clones and is missing some. Of 150,000 or so clones listed, around 54% were seen once; the top ten hold 4.5% to 5%. The sample comprised CD4+ T cells sorted from blood. The receptors were gathered from a human donor in good health.

V and J are TRBV19 and TRBJ2-1; TRBD2 is a possible D gene (5 bases). CDR3 length: 15 amino acids. Trimming shortened V by 0 bases and J by 6 bases, and 12 bases separated the two germline ends. Germline V gene data show CDR1 as LNHDA and CDR2 as SQIVND (reference sequence). DNA for the CDR3: TGTGCCAGTAGTATAGATCTAGGGAGAGGCAATGAGCAGTTCTTC. Residues: CASSIDLGRGNEQFF. The full variable domain, its missing parts supplied by reference TRBV19 and TRBJ2-1, is DGGITQSPKYLFRKEGQNVTLSCEQNLNHDAMYWYRQDPGQGLRLIYYSQIVNDFQKGDIAEGYSVSREKKESFPLTVTSAQKNPTAFYLCASSIDLGRGNEQFFGPGTRLTVL.

The chain uses TRBV11-2 and TRBJ2-1; 8 bases are a match to TRBD1. CDR3 length equals 15 residues. J lost 0 bases, V lost 4 bases, and 2 bases had no gene match. Germline assignment: CDR1 SGHAT and CDR2 FQNNGV. As DNA, the CDR3 is TGTGCCAGCAGCTCCAGGGGGCCCTCCTACAATGAGCAGTTCTTC. Protein product: CASSSRGPSYNEQFF.

The CDR3, as DNA: TGTGCCAGCAGTGTCGGAAATCAGCCCCAGCATTTT. Translated, it gives CASSVGNQPQHF. The chain employs TRBV6-6 and TRBJ1-5; D is ambiguous. This CDR3 is 12 amino acids long. V was pared by 5 bases and J by 4 bases, with 6 bases between. Germline CDR1 MNHNY, CDR2 SVGAGI (reference sequence).

V is TRBV5-4 and J is TRBJ1-3; D is ambiguous. Germline CDR1 is SGHNT and CDR2 is YYREEE (reference sequence). V lost 5 bases and J 0 bases, leaving 9 bases between the germline ends. The CDR3 is made up of 14 amino acids. DNA of the CDR3: TGTGCCAGCAGGATGGGCTCCTCTGGAAACACCATATATTTT. It is translated as CASRMGSSGNTIYF.

The chain carries TRBV18 and TRBJ2-7, with D possibly matching TRBD2 (5 bases). From germline, CDR1 is KGHSH and CDR2 LQKENI. V shed 1 base and J shed 5 bases, with 15 bases lying between them. The CDR3 contains 15 residues. CDR3: CASSPLSGKPHEQYF. The CDR3 DNA is TGTGCCAGCTCACCACTGTCGGGAAAGCCCCACGAGCAGTACTTC.

This sequence joins TRBV4-1 and TRBJ1-1, with TRBD1 matching 8 bases. The V gene end was trimmed by 5 bases and the J gene end by 3 bases; junction bases not matched to a gene: 5. This CDR3 contains 14 residues. Germline V gene lookup returns CDR1 MGHRA and CDR2 YSYEKL. DNA of the CDR3: TGCGCCAGCAGCGGACAGGGAAGGGACACTGAAGCTTTCTTT. This translates into CASSGQGRDTEAFF.

The V gene is TRBV29-1, the J gene TRBJ1-1; TRBD1 aligns across 7 bases. Germline lookup yields CDR1 SQVTM and CDR2 ANQGSEA. The CDR3 totals 12 residues. Losses at the gene ends were 6 bases for V and 7 bases for J; bases not matched to a gene: 8. This chain's CDR3 is CSVRAGGGEAFF. The CDR3 coding sequence is TGCAGCGTCAGAGCAGGGGGGGGTGAAGCTTTCTTT.

The V gene is TRBV10-3, the J gene TRBJ1-6; D unresolved. The V end lost 6 bases, the J end lost 8 bases, and 11 bases lay between the germline ends. Germline V gene sequence: CDR1 ENHRY, CDR2 SYGVKD. This CDR3 comprises 13 residues. The CDR3 nucleotides are TGTGCCATCAGGCCGGCAAGTGATTCACCCCTCCACTTT. Translation gives CAIRPASDSPLHF.

The chain couples TRBV30 to TRBJ2-3; 9 nucleotides agree with TRBD2. CDR3 length: 14 residues. Unmatched junction bases numbered 7, after V lost 3 bases and J lost 6 bases. Germline CDR1 and CDR2: GTSNPN and SVGIG (reference sequence). The CDR3 nucleotides read TGTGCCTGGAGCGCTAGCGGGATTGGGGATACGCAGTATTTT. Its protein is CAWSASGIGDTQYF. Combining the CDR3 with reference TRBV30 and TRBJ2-3 gives the whole variable domain SQTIHQWPATLVQPVGSPLSLECTVEGTSNPNLYWYRQAAGRGLQLLFYSVGIGQISSEVPQNLSASRPQDRQFILSSKKLLLSDSGFYLCAWSASGIGDTQYFGPGTRLTVL.

The CDR3 spells CSVASGTGAQYF. CDR3 bases: TGCAGCGTTGCCTCCGGGACAGGGGCGCAGTATTTT. The rearrangement links TRBV29-1 to TRBJ2-3; 10 positions match TRBD1. V gave up 4 bases and J gave up 10 bases; unmatched junction bases: 5. Germline V gene data show CDR1 as SQVTM and CDR2 as ANQGSEA. The CDR3 runs 12 residues.

This clone was picked up many times. The chain carries TRBV7-3 and TRBJ1-1; D might be TRBD1 (6 bases). Deletions cut 3 bases from V and 5 bases from J, with 10 bases between. CDR3 size: 13 residues. Per the germline V gene, CDR1 is SGHTA and CDR2 is FQGTGA. CDR3 sequence (DNA): TGTGCCAGCAGCTTCGGGGGCCGGACTGAAGCTTTCTTT. Translation gives CASSFGGRTEAFF.

CDR3 region: CSVGSGFSYNEQFF. The CDR3, as DNA: TGCAGCGTGGGCAGCGGTTTCTCCTACAATGAGCAGTTCTTC. The chain joins TRBV29-1 to TRBJ2-1; D perhaps matches TRBD2 (5 bases). The ends were cut back, 6 bases at V and 0 bases at J, with 12 bases in the middle. CDR1 is SQVTM and CDR2 is ANQGSEA in the germline V gene. CDR3 length: 14 residues.

This clone was picked up a small number of times. The chain combines TRBV19 with TRBJ2-1, with 15 positions matching TRBD2. Unmatched junction bases numbered 6, after V lost 7 bases and J lost 5 bases. This CDR3 is built from 16 residues. The V gene's germline CDR1 is LNHDA and CDR2 SQIVND (reference sequence). The CDR3 loop reads CASNRGLAGGDNEQFF. The CDR3, as DNA: TGTGCCAGTAACCGGGGACTAGCGGGAGGAGACAATGAGCAGTTCTTC.

The V call is TRBV2, the J call TRBJ1-2, with D tentatively TRBD1 (6 bases). V lost 7 bases to trimming and J lost 3 bases, with 12 bases between them. Per germline, CDR1 SNHLY and CDR2 FYNNEI. The CDR3 sequence is 13 residues long. CDR3 nucleotide sequence: TGTGCCAGCAATCGGGGGGCAGACTATGGCTACACCTTC. Residues: CASNRGADYGYTF. The variable domain in full, with the rest retrieved from reference TRBV2 and TRBJ1-2, is EPEVTQTPSHQVTQMGQEVILRCVPISNHLYFYWYRQILGQKVEFLVSFYNNEISEKSEIFDDQFSVERPDGSNFTLKIRSTKLEDSAMYFCASNRGADYGYTFGSGTRLTVV.

This clone was seen at least ten times. The DNA of the CDR3 is TGTGCCAGCAGCTTAGGTCCCGGGGGCTTAGACGAGCAGTACTTC. It encodes CASSLGPGGLDEQYF. The chain employs TRBV7-9 and TRBJ2-7; the D call may be TRBD1 or TRBD2 (6 bases each). Trimming took 1 base from V and 5 from J, leaving 15 bases between them. Germline values: CDR1 SEHNR, CDR2 FQNEAQ (reference sequence). This CDR3 comprises 15 residues.

The chain is built from TRBV29-1 and TRBJ2-3; no reliable D call. Germline V gene data show CDR1 as SQVTM and CDR2 as ANQGSEA. V lost 3 bases, J lost 6 bases, and 28 bases lay in between. CDR3 length equals 18 residues. The DNA of the CDR3 is TGCAGCGTTGACTCTGGACCCAATGGGCCCTTCTTACTGGATACGCAGTATTTT. Residues: CSVDSGPNGPFLLDTQYF.

This clone came up once. The rearrangement joins TRBV5-1 to TRBJ2-3; D remains unclear. The germline V and J ends were trimmed by 0 bases and 4 bases, with 9 bases remaining between them. The germline V gene encodes CDR1 SGHRS and CDR2 YFSETQ. The CDR3 covers 14 residues. In nucleotides, the CDR3 is TGCGCCAGCAGCTTGGGAGGATCCCCAGATACGCAGTATTTT. This sequence encodes CASSLGGSPDTQYF. The full variable domain, rest sourced from reference TRBV5-1 and TRBJ2-3, is KAGVTQTPRYLIKTRGQQVTLSCSPISGHRSVSWYQQTPGQGLQFLFEYFSETQRNKGNFPGRFSGRQFSNSRSEMNVSTLELGDSALYLCASSLGGSPDTQYFGPGTRLTVL.

The rearrangement joins TRBV27 to TRBJ2-7; TRBD2 aligns across 8 bases. The V segment lost 5 bases and the J segment 1 base; nucleotides outside the gene matches: 4. The CDR3 runs to 14 residues. Germline V gives CDR1 MNHEY, CDR2 SMNVEV (reference sequence). In nucleotides, the CDR3 is TGTGCCAGCAGTCAGCGGGAGACGTCCTACGAGCAGTACTTC. This codes for CASSQRETSYEQYF.

The genes are TRBV18 and TRBJ2-3; TRBD1 matches at 7 bases. The CDR3 is made up of 15 amino acids. Germline CDR1 KGHSH, CDR2 LQKENI. Losses at the gene ends were 0 bases for V and 6 bases for J; bases not matched to a gene: 6. The CDR3 DNA follows: TGTGCCAGCTCACCACCGACAGGGAATGCGGATACGCAGTATTTT. This translates into CASSPPTGNADTQYF. Full variable domain (remainder filled in from reference TRBV18 and TRBJ2-3): NAGVMQNPRHLVRRRGQEARLRCSPMKGHSHVYWYRQLPEEGLKFMVYLQKENIIDESGMPKERFSAEFPKEGPSILRIQQVVRGDSAAYFCASSPPTGNADTQYFGPGTRLTVL.

This clone showed up many times. V usage is TRBV2 and J usage is TRBJ2-3; D is perhaps TRBD2 (6 bases). The CDR3 contains 15 residues. V shed 5 bases and J shed 0 bases, with 12 bases lying between them. The germline V gene encodes CDR1 SNHLY and CDR2 FYNNEI. CDR3 protein: CASSLAEPSTDTQYF. The CDR3 DNA is TGTGCCAGCAGTTTAGCGGAACCTAGCACAGATACGCAGTATTTT.

This clone was found a few times. The V call is TRBV29-1, the J call TRBJ2-6, with a possible D match to TRBD1 (6 bases). This CDR3 is built from 15 residues. Looked up from germline, CDR1 is SQVTM and CDR2 is ANQGSEA. Deletions cut 2 bases from V and 1 base from J, with 9 bases between. The DNA for the CDR3 is TGCAGCGTTGAACTGCAGGGGTCTGGGGCCAACGTCCTGACTTTC. It specifies CSVELQGSGANVLTF. Full variable domain (remainder filled in from reference TRBV29-1 and TRBJ2-6): SAVISQKPSRDICQRGTSLTIQCQVDSQVTMMFWYRQQPGQSLTLIATANQGSEATYESGFVIDKFPISRPNLTFSTLTVSNMSPEDSSIYLCSVELQGSGANVLTFGAGSRLTVL.

The V call is TRBV28, the J call TRBJ2-1; TRBD2 is a possible D gene (5 bases). V was clipped by 3 bases and J by 2 bases, with 8 bases between them. Germline V gene data show CDR1 as MDHEN and CDR2 as SYDVKM. The CDR3 covers 14 residues. The CDR3 DNA is TGTGCCAGCAGTTTGAGCGGTACCTACAATGAGCAGTTCTTC. This translates into CASSLSGTYNEQFF.

The chain is built from TRBV11-2 and TRBJ2-1; D gene uncertain. The length of the CDR3 is 13 residues. Between the trimmed V and J ends, which lost 5 bases and 5 bases, there was a span of 10 bases. CDR1 and CDR2 (germline): SGHAT, FQNNGV. CDR3 in amino acids: CASSPSPDNEQFF. CDR3 nucleotide sequence: TGTGCCAGCAGCCCCTCTCCCGACAATGAGCAGTTCTTC. The full variable domain, in which reference TRBV11-2 and TRBJ2-1 provide the parts outside the CDR3, is EAGVAQSPRYKIIEKRQSVAFWCNPISGHATLYWYQQILGQGPKLLIQFQNNGVVDDSQLPKDRFSAERLKGVDSTLKIQPAKLEDSAVYLCASSPSPDNEQFFGPGTRLTVL.

The V call is TRBV9, the J call TRBJ1-4; 7 bases line up with TRBD1. The CDR3 has 14 residues. Germline trimming cut 4 bases from V and 10 bases from J; bases unmatched to any gene: 10. Per germline, CDR1 SGDLS and CDR2 YYNGEE. The CDR3 sequence: CASSITGVTGKLFF. The CDR3 nucleotides are TGTGCCAGCAGCATCACAGGGGTAACGGGAAAACTGTTTTTT.

In its sample, this clone was seen a few times. CDR3 in amino acids: CSVRGTAGSDTQYF. CDR3 nucleotide sequence: TGCAGCGTTCGGGGTACGGCCGGTTCCGATACGCAGTATTTT. The genes are TRBV29-1 and TRBJ2-3, with a weak D call TRBD2 (5 bases). Trimming took 5 bases from V and 6 from J, leaving 18 bases between them. The germline V gene encodes CDR1 SQVTM and CDR2 ANQGSEA. The CDR3 contains 14 residues.

V usage is TRBV30 and J usage is TRBJ2-5; D perhaps matches TRBD1 (5 bases). The CDR3 is 16 amino acids. Germline-derived CDR1 and CDR2 are GTSNPN and SVGIG (reference sequence). Deletions cut 0 bases from V and 5 bases from J, with 19 bases between. The chain's CDR3 is CAWSVDLGRGEETQYF. The CDR3 nucleotides are TGTGCCTGGAGTGTAGACCTGGGAAGGGGTGAGGAGACCCAGTACTTC.

This clone came up a few times. The J gene is TRBJ2-7, the V gene TRBV27; 9 nucleotides align to TRBD1. Looked up from germline, CDR1 is MNHEY and CDR2 is SMNVEV (reference sequence). J lost 4 bases, V lost 8 bases, and 6 bases had no gene match. The CDR3 has 13 residues. The DNA of the CDR3 is TGTGCCAGCGGCAGGGGACAGGGTTACGAGCAGTACTTC. Protein: CASGRGQGYEQYF.

CDR3 protein: CSVTRDIGARQETQYF. DNA of the CDR3: TGCAGCGTGACCCGGGACATCGGGGCGCGGCAAGAGACCCAGTACTTC. The chain couples TRBV29-1 to TRBJ2-5; TRBD1 might be the D (6 bases). The CDR3 runs 16 residues. Trimming removed 6 bases at V and 2 bases at J, with 22 bases between. Germline-derived CDR1 and CDR2 are SQVTM and ANQGSEA.

The rearrangement joins TRBV25-1 to TRBJ1-1; 7 bases are shared with TRBD1. The CDR3 spans 13 residues. The germline V gene encodes CDR1 MGHDK and CDR2 SYGVNS. The J segment lost 4 bases and the V segment lost 4 bases, leaving 3 bases of the junction unmatched. CDR3: CASSAAGGTEAFF. The CDR3 DNA sequence: TGTGCCAGCAGTGCAGCAGGGGGCACTGAAGCTTTCTTT.